This TCR beta chain was documented in a study of tissue T cells after allogeneic stem cell transplantation. Sequencing of TCRbeta CDR3 at survey depth gave sequences and template counts. Some clones are missing from TCRdb's copy, which holds only in-frame ones; the method was immunoSEQ multiplex PCR. The table records about 9,600 clones, about three fifths of them present only once. GI sites, liver, skin and spleen were taken after median 9.75 post-mortem hours. CDR3 size: 14 residues. V gave up 9 bases and J gave up 7 bases, with 18 bases separating them. Germline assignment: CDR1 KGHSH and CDR2 LQKENI.

The clonotype comes from a woman aged 18-55 years with breast cancer. The chain is built from TRBV18 and TRBJ2-2, with D tentatively TRBD1 or TRBD2 (6 bases each). The sample consisted of tissue from the ileum, taken at autopsy. The CDR3, as DNA: TGTGCCAGTTCGAAATCGGGGGCCGACGGGGAGCTGTTTTTT. This gives the protein CASSKSGADGELFF.